The TCR beta chain described here comes from a study of blood T cell repertoires in COVID-19. Overall study context: The origin of the acute and convalescent COVID-19 samples was the United States, Italy and Spain.

V shed 0 bases and J shed 5 bases, with 16 bases lying between them. Germline V gene lookup returns CDR1 LNHNV and CDR2 YYDKDF (reference sequence). CDR3 length: 16 amino acids. Measured with immunoSEQ multiplex PCR; TCRdb has only the in-frame clones, and not every one. The sample shows some 250,000 clones, around 90% of them seen only once. This clonotype originated in a woman in her 40s who had recovered from COVID-19. V gene TRBV15 combines with J gene TRBJ1-1, with D possibly being TRBD1 (5 bases). Sequenced sample: peripheral blood. Written as DNA, the CDR3 is TGTGCCACCAGCAGAGATCGGCCGGGGGGGAGGACTGAAGCTTTCTTT. Amino acid sequence: CATSRDRPGGRTEAFF.